This passage covers 10 T cell receptor beta chains from one sample sequenced in a study of a mutant IDH1 vaccine in newly diagnosed glioma. The time point is: baseline, week 1 (first vaccination visit). Specified treatment: pre-vaccination baseline after standard-of-care therapy. Generated by immunoSEQ multiplex PCR, the TCRdb table keeps only in-frame clones and is missing some. The sample contains under 25,000 clones, 85% to 95% of which appear only once. Sequencing was performed on PBMCs, taken from a glioma patient treated with radiotherapy, temozolomide or both. The source of these receptors is a man aged 35 to 55 with glioma.

V gene TRBV11-2 combines with J gene TRBJ1-2; TRBD1 aligns across 8 bases. V trimming: 5 bases; J trimming: 4 bases; junction bases outside the gene matches: 3. Germline CDR1 is SGHAT and CDR2 is FQNNGV. The CDR3 spans 13 residues. The CDR3 region has the DNA TGTGCCAGCAGCCCGGACAGGGTCTATGGCTACACCTTC. This gives the protein CASSPDRVYGYTF.

The chain carries TRBV5-1 and TRBJ2-1, with TRBD2 matching 7 bases. After removal of 5 bases from V and 1 base from J, the junction contained 6 bases not matched to a gene. CDR1 SGHRS and CDR2 YFSETQ come from the germline V gene. This CDR3 region has 15 residues. The CDR3 reads CASSGAGLSYNEQFF. CDR3 bases: TGCGCCAGCAGTGGAGCGGGACTATCCTACAATGAGCAGTTCTTC.

The V gene is TRBV5-1, the J gene TRBJ1-1; no clear D. CDR1 and CDR2 from the germline V gene are SGHRS and YFSETQ. V shed 5 bases and J shed 0 bases, with 2 bases lying between them. The CDR3 has 11 amino acids. The CDR3, as DNA: TGCGCCAGCAGTTTGAACACTGAAGCTTTCTTT. Its translation: CASSLNTEAFF.

The V gene is TRBV18, the J gene TRBJ2-7; TRBD2 might be the D (6 bases). CDR3 length: 16 amino acids. The germline V gene encodes CDR1 KGHSH and CDR2 LQKENI. The germline V and J ends were trimmed by 0 bases and 6 bases, with 18 bases remaining between them. CDR3 loop: CASSPPHGGAGGEQYF. The CDR3 bases are TGTGCCAGCTCACCACCCCATGGTGGAGCCGGGGGCGAGCAGTACTTC.

This sequence joins TRBV18 and TRBJ2-3; 9 bases fit TRBD2. The trim removed 1 base at V and 6 bases at J, leaving 5 bases unmatched. The CDR3 is 15 amino acids. CDR1 is KGHSH and CDR2 is LQKENI in the germline V gene. CDR3 region: CASSPLAGVLDTQYF. The CDR3 DNA sequence: TGTGCCAGCTCACCACTAGCGGGAGTTTTGGATACGCAGTATTTT. Using reference TRBV18 and TRBJ2-3 for the parts outside the CDR3, the full variable domain is NAGVMQNPRHLVRRRGQEARLRCSPMKGHSHVYWYRQLPEEGLKFMVYLQKENIIDESGMPKERFSAEFPKEGPSILRIQQVVRGDSAAYFCASSPLAGVLDTQYFGPGTRLTVL.

The chain couples TRBV7-9 to TRBJ1-2; D remains unclear. V lost 2 bases and J lost 11, with 12 bases in between. Germline V gives CDR1 SEHNR, CDR2 FQNEAQ (reference sequence). The CDR3 consists of 12 residues. In DNA, the CDR3 is TGTGCCAGCAGCTTACACCCCAGGTTTTACACCTTC. Its protein product is CASSLHPRFYTF. The full variable domain, its missing parts supplied by reference TRBV7-9 and TRBJ1-2, is DTGVSQNPRHKITKRGQNVTFRCDPISEHNRLYWYRQTLGQGPEFLTYFQNEAQLEKSRLLSDRFSAERPKGSFSTLEIQRTEQGDSAMYLCASSLHPRFYTFGSGTRLTVV.

The chain uses TRBV13 and TRBJ2-5; D unresolved. Germline values: CDR1 PRHDT, CDR2 FYEKMQ (reference sequence). The CDR3 consists of 13 residues. V was shortened by 6 bases and J by 7 bases, with 15 bases between the two germline ends. CDR3 nucleotide sequence: TGTGCCAGCAGTTCATCCCAGGTCGTGACCCAGTACTTC. Protein: CASSSSQVVTQYF.

V usage is TRBV2 and J usage is TRBJ2-7; maybe TRBD1 (5 bases). Germline V gives CDR1 SNHLY, CDR2 FYNNEI. The germline V and J ends were trimmed by 6 bases and 4 bases, with 19 bases remaining between them. This CDR3 comprises 15 residues. The CDR3 reads CASSDTGRSLYEQYF. The CDR3 region has the DNA TGTGCCAGCAGCGATACAGGTCGATCCCTATACGAGCAGTACTTC.

J is TRBJ2-5 and V is TRBV7-9; either TRBD1 or TRBD2 may fit D (5 bases each). Germline V gene sequence: CDR1 SEHNR, CDR2 FQNEAQ (reference sequence). The V gene lost 1 base and the J gene lost 5 bases, with 11 bases spanning the gap. CDR3 length: 14 residues. CDR3 nucleotide sequence: TGTGCCAGCAGCTTAGTACCCGAGGGGGAGACCCAGTACTTC. This sequence encodes CASSLVPEGETQYF.

The chain links TRBV4-1 to TRBJ1-6, with no clear D. The CDR3 is made up of 15 amino acids. Germline V gene data show CDR1 as MGHRA and CDR2 as YSYEKL. V lost 1 base, J lost 8 bases, and 12 bases lay in between. CDR3 sequence: CASSQGARIDSPLHF. CDR3 bases: TGCGCCAGCAGCCAAGGAGCCAGGATAGATTCACCCCTCCACTTT.